This TCR beta chain emerged from a study of control samples from healthy donors and cancer patients. Here immunoSEQ multiplex PCR was the method, and the copy in TCRdb shows in-frame clones only, minus some. The repertoire holds 120,000 to 150,000 clones, with approximately 90% as singletons. CDR1 and CDR2 from the germline V gene are DFQATT and SNEGSKA (reference sequence). The V end was cut by 6 bases, the J end by 1 base, with 15 bases between. This CDR3 is 15 amino acids long. The clonotype originates from a woman younger than 45 in good health. Sequencing was done on a sample of blood. The chain carries TRBV20-1 and TRBJ1-4, with a tentative D call TRBD1 (6 bases). DNA of the CDR3: TGCAGTGCCAGTTCACCGACAGGAACTAATGAAAAACTGTTTTTT. This gives the protein CSASSPTGTNEKLFF.